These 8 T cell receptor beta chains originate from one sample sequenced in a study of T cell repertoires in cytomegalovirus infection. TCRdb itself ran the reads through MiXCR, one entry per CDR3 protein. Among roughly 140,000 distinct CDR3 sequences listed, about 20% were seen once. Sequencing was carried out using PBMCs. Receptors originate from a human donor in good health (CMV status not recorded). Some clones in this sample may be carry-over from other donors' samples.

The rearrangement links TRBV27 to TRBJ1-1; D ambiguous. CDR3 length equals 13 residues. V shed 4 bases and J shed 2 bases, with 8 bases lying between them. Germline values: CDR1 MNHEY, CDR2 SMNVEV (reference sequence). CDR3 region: CASSSDKNTEAFF. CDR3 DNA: TGTGCCAGCAGTTCCGACAAAAACACTGAAGCTTTCTTT.

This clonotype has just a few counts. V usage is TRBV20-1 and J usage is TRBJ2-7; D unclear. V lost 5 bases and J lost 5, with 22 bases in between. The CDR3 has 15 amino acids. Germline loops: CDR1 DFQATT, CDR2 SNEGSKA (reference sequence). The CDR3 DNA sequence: TGCAGTGCTCCCCTCTTGAGGACGGTTTTCCACGAGCAGTACTTC. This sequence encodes CSAPLLRTVFHEQYF.

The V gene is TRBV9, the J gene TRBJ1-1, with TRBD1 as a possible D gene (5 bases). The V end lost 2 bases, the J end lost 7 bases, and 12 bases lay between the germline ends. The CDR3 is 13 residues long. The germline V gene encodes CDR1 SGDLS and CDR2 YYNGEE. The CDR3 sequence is CASSVADSHEAFF. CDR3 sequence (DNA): TGTGCCAGCAGCGTCGCAGACAGCCATGAAGCTTTCTTT.

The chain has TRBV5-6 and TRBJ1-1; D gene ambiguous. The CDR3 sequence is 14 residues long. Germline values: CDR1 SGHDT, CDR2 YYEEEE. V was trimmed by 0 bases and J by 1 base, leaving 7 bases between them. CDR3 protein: CASSLETQNTEAFF. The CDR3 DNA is TGTGCCAGCAGCTTGGAGACACAGAACACTGAAGCTTTCTTT.

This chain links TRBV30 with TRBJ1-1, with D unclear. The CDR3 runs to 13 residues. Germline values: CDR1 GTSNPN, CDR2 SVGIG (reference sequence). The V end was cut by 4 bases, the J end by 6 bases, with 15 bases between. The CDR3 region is CAWILGDGSEAFF. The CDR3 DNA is TGTGCCTGGATATTGGGTGATGGCTCTGAAGCTTTCTTT.

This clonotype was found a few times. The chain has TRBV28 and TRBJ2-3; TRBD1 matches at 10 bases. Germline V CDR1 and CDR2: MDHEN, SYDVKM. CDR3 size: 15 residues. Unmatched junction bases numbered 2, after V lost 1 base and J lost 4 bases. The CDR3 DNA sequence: TGTGCCAGCAGTTTATCAGGACAGGGGGCAGATACGCAGTATTTT. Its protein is CASSLSGQGADTQYF.

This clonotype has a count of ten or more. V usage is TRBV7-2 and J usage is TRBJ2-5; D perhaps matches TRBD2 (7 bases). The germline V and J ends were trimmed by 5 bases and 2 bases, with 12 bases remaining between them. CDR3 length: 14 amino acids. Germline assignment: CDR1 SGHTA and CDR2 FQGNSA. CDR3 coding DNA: TGTGCCAGCAGCAAGGGGAGGGGGCAAGAGACCCAGTACTTC. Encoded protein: CASSKGRGQETQYF.

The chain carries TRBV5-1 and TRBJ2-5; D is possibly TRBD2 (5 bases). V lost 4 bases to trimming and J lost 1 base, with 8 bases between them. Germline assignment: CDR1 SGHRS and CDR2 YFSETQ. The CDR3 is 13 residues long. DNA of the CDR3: TGCGCCAGCAGCCCGGGAACCCAAGAGACCCAGTACTTC. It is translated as CASSPGTQETQYF.